The T cell receptor (beta chain) under discussion was sequenced for a study of blood T cell repertoires in COVID-19. Across the study: The United States, Italy and Spain provided the acute and convalescent COVID-19 samples.

All enrollees were about 18 to 89 years old and from roughly 26 US areas. Two negative PCRs, clearance, or symptom resolution had been documented for recovered Cohort 3 donors. V dropped 8 bases and J dropped 3; count of bases not matched to a gene: 9. Germline values: CDR1 SSHAT, CDR2 FNYEAQ (reference sequence). The CDR3 is 15 amino acids. In the study's own analysis: Amplification from reference gene primers served as the basis for estimated nucleated cell counts. The repertoire was sequenced with immunoSEQ multiplex PCR; TCRdb's copy has only in-frame clones and lacks some. For V, J and clone size, that table is used; D and trimming come from the DNA. Found here are hundreds of thousands of clones, 75% to 90% of them singletons; the top ten hold 2% to 3%. This clone was seen just once.

The clonotype was recovered from a woman between 50 and 59 years old who had recovered from COVID-19. Sequencing used PBMCs or T cells enriched from blood (not recorded which). The V and J genes are TRBV7-7 and TRBJ2-2, with 7 bases lining up with TRBD2. CDR3 DNA sequence: TGTGCCAGCTCATTTAGCGGGCCGGACACCGGGGAGCTGTTTTTT. Amino acids: CASSFSGPDTGELFF.